The 8 T cell receptor beta chains below come from one sample, sequenced in a study of beta chain features in type 1 diabetes. Overall study results and limits: Shorter TCRB CDR3s, moderately but significantly so, marked every one of the four CD4+ subsets in Type 1 diabetes patients.

Their cognate antigens are unknown. Expressed TCRB transcripts were sequenced, since all the RNA that had been isolated was reverse transcribed. Method: immunoSEQ multiplex PCR; TCRdb's copy keeps in-frame clones and lacks some. This repertoire shows approximately 250,000 clones, approximately 10% found once; its top ten account for approximately 0.015%. The sample taken for sequencing was naive CD4+ T cells from blood. These receptors came from a man younger than 40 with type 1 diabetes.

Only a few counts were recorded for this clone. The same CDR3 arises from other DNA sequences in this sample as well. The chain uses TRBV6-5 and TRBJ1-1, with unresolved D. The V end lost 3 bases, the J end lost 4 bases, and 9 bases lay between the germline ends. This CDR3 is 13 amino acids long. Germline V gives CDR1 MNHEY, CDR2 SVGAGI. This CDR3 is CASSYRGGTEAFF. The DNA for the CDR3 is TGTGCCAGCAGTTATCGGGGTGGCACTGAAGCTTTCTTT.

This clone was counted between two and nine times. The V gene is TRBV29-1, the J gene TRBJ2-1; no definite D call. Germline-derived CDR1 and CDR2 are SQVTM and ANQGSEA. Trimming took 3 bases from V and 0 from J, leaving 12 bases between them. The CDR3 runs 15 residues. In DNA, the CDR3 is TGCAGCGTTGACCCGTCTCATAGCTCCTACAATGAGCAGTTCTTC. This translates into CSVDPSHSSYNEQFF.

This chain links TRBV2 with TRBJ2-1; D remains ambiguous. Germline V gene lookup returns CDR1 SNHLY and CDR2 FYNNEI. V dropped 3 bases and J dropped 8 bases, with 2 bases sitting between them. This CDR3 is 10 amino acids long. Here the CDR3 DNA reads TGTGCCAGCAGTGACTATGAGCAGTTCTTC. Translation: CASSDYEQFF.

The chain couples TRBV29-1 to TRBJ1-2, with a tentative D call TRBD1 (5 bases). This CDR3 comprises 13 residues. Trimming removed 4 bases from V and 5 bases from J, with 14 bases in between. Germline CDR1 SQVTM, CDR2 ANQGSEA. CDR3 in amino acids: CSVGPTAFYGYTF. The DNA for the CDR3 is TGCAGCGTTGGCCCGACAGCTTTTTATGGCTACACCTTC.

The chain joins TRBV11-2 to TRBJ1-2; D is unclear. Trimming took 4 bases from V and 4 from J, leaving 13 bases between them. Germline assignment: CDR1 SGHAT and CDR2 FQNNGV. The CDR3 is 14 residues long. The CDR3 protein is CASSSPDTVYGYTF. The CDR3 coding sequence is TGTGCCAGCAGCTCCCCCGACACGGTCTATGGCTACACCTTC. Drawing the rest from reference TRBV11-2 and TRBJ1-2, the complete variable domain is EAGVAQSPRYKIIEKRQSVAFWCNPISGHATLYWYQQILGQGPKLLIQFQNNGVVDDSQLPKDRFSAERLKGVDSTLKIQPAKLEDSAVYLCASSSPDTVYGYTFGSGTRLTVV.

This clone has more than one count but fewer than ten. The gene calls are TRBV4-1 and TRBJ1-1; TRBD1 is a possible D gene (5 bases). V lost 3 bases, J lost 1 base, and 9 bases lay in between. The CDR3 is made up of 14 amino acids. Germline CDR1 MGHRA, CDR2 YSYEKL. The DNA for the CDR3 is TGCGCCAGCAGCCACCCCGACAGGAACACTGAAGCTTTCTTT. Its protein product is CASSHPDRNTEAFF.

The genes are TRBV19 and TRBJ2-2; TRBD2 matches at 11 bases. V was pared by 8 bases and J by 6 bases, with 8 bases of the junction left unmatched. Germline V lookup: CDR1 LNHDA, CDR2 SQIVND (reference sequence). This CDR3 contains 15 residues. The CDR3 reads CASSTSGGLAGELFF. The CDR3 DNA reads as TGTGCCAGTTCTACTAGCGGGGGATTGGCCGGGGAGCTGTTTTTT.

This clone showed up just a few times. V and J are TRBV30 and TRBJ1-1; no reliable D call. The CDR3 totals 12 residues. Germline V gives CDR1 GTSNPN, CDR2 SVGIG (reference sequence). V was trimmed by 4 bases and J by 0 bases, leaving 6 bases between them. The CDR3 loop reads CAWNRLNTEAFF. The CDR3, as DNA: TGTGCCTGGAACAGACTGAACACTGAAGCTTTCTTT. Variable domain in full (rest from reference TRBV30 and TRBJ1-1): SQTIHQWPATLVQPVGSPLSLECTVEGTSNPNLYWYRQAAGRGLQLLFYSVGIGQISSEVPQNLSASRPQDRQFILSSKKLLLSDSGFYLCAWNRLNTEAFFGQGTRLTVV.